This is a list of T cell receptor beta chains from one sample in a study of shared clonotypes between healthy human individuals. TCRdb's table, derived via immunoSEQ multiplex PCR, lists solely in-frame clones and lacks some. The table shows about 2.3 million clones, with approximately 90% occurring only once. Input material: naive CD4+ T cells from PBMCs. These receptors were collected from a man in his late teens or twenties in good health. Some clones in this sample may be carry-over from other donors' samples. CDR3s include the opening cysteine and the closing phenylalanine or tryptophan. D genes are given only for firm matches. Not all rows give a size; the values are once, few, many and, for expanded clones, a class.

V: TRBV28
J: TRBJ2-5
length: 13
D: .
size: .
DNA: TGTGCCAGCAGTAAGACGGTGCAAGAGACCCAGTACTTC
CDR3: CASSKTVQETQYF

V: TRBV10-3
J: TRBJ2-7
length: 14
D: TRBD1
size: .
DNA: TGTGCCATCAGTGAGGTAGGGGGCGACTACGAGCAGTACTTC
CDR3: CAISEVGGDYEQYF

V: TRBV5-1
J: TRBJ2-1
length: 17
D: TRBD2
size: .
DNA: TGCGCCAGCAGCAGGCTAGCGGGAGGACCTTCCTACAATGAGCAGTTCTTC
CDR3: CASSRLAGGPSYNEQFF

V: TRBV5-1
J: TRBJ1-2
length: 14
D: .
size: .
DNA: TGCGCCAGCAGCTTGGCCGAGGGAAACTATGGCTACACCTTC
CDR3: CASSLAEGNYGYTF

V: TRBV7-3
J: TRBJ2-7
length: 17
D: TRBD1
size: .
DNA: TGTGCCAGCAGCTTGAGGGCCCGGGACAGGGGGCGCTGGGAGCAGTACTTC
CDR3: CASSLRARDRGRWEQYF

V: TRBV5-1
J: TRBJ2-1
length: 15
D: .
size: .
DNA: TGCGCCAGCAGCTTCGGCTCGAGCTCCTACAATGAGCAGTTCTTC
CDR3: CASSFGSSSYNEQFF

V: TRBV5-1
J: TRBJ2-7
length: 16
D: .
size: .
DNA: TGCGCCAGCCGACACGACGGCGGCTCGGGGGAAGTAGAGCAGTACTTC
CDR3: CASRHDGGSGEVEQYF

V: TRBV5-5
J: TRBJ2-6
length: 16
D: .
size: .
DNA: TGTGCCAGCAGCTTATACGACAGCTCTGGGGCCAACGTCCTGACTTTC
CDR3: CASSLYDSSGANVLTF

V: TRBV30
J: TRBJ1-1
length: 11
D: .
size: .
DNA: TGTGCCTGGAGTGTTCGGGTGGAAGCTTTCTTT
CDR3: CAWSVRVEAFF

V: TRBV28
J: TRBJ2-7
length: 15
D: TRBD1
size: .
DNA: TGTGCCAGCAGTTTTGGGACAGCGACTCCCTACGAGCAGTACTTC
CDR3: CASSFGTATPYEQYF

V: TRBV7-7
J: TRBJ2-7
length: 13
D: .
size: .
DNA: TGTGCCAGCAGCTTTGGGCAGGCCTACGAGCAGTACTTC
CDR3: CASSFGQAYEQYF

V: TRBV20-1
J: TRBJ2-1
length: 11
D: .
size: once
DNA: TGCAGTGCACCTAGCGTGGGTGAGCAGTTCTTC
CDR3: CSAPSVGEQFF

V: TRBV30
J: TRBJ2-1
length: 16
D: .
size: .
DNA: TGTGCCTGGAGGTGGCGGCACTCTAGCTCCTACAATGAGCAGTTCTTC
CDR3: CAWRWRHSSSYNEQFF

V: TRBV28
J: TRBJ2-3
length: 18
D: TRBD2
size: .
DNA: TGTGCCAGCAGACCACCCGGGGGGGGAATAACTAGCACAGATACGCAGTATTTT
CDR3: CASRPPGGGITSTDTQYF

V: TRBV7-9
J: TRBJ1-3
length: 18
D: .
size: .
DNA: TGTGCCAGCACCAAGGTTATCCTGAGGGACTCCACTGGAAACACCATATATTTT
CDR3: CASTKVILRDSTGNTIYF

V: TRBV6-5
J: TRBJ2-3
length: 16
D: TRBD2
size: .
DNA: TGTGCCAGCAGTTATAGGGGACCGGGAGGGCAGGATACGCAGTATTTT
CDR3: CASSYRGPGGQDTQYF

V: TRBV6-1
J: TRBJ1-6
length: 15
D: TRBD1
size: .
DNA: TGTGCCAGCAGTGACCTACAGGGGTACAATTCACCCCTCCACTTT
CDR3: CASSDLQGYNSPLHF

V: TRBV19
J: TRBJ2-5
length: 15
D: TRBD2
size: .
DNA: TGTGCCAGTAGTATTGGTTCGGGGGGACCGGGGACCCAGTACTTC
CDR3: CASSIGSGGPGTQYF

V: TRBV7-3
J: TRBJ2-7
length: 15
D: .
size: .
DNA: TGTGCCAGCAGCCCTGGGGGAGGAACTACCTACGAGCAGTACTTC
CDR3: CASSPGGGTTYEQYF

V: TRBV28
J: TRBJ1-5
length: 16
D: .
size: once
DNA: TGTGCCAGCACCCAGAGTGTAGGATATAGCAATCAGCCCCAGCATTTT
CDR3: CASTQSVGYSNQPQHF

V: TRBV2
J: TRBJ2-2
length: 15
D: TRBD1
size: .
DNA: TGTGCCAGCAGTTTTGACAGGGCGAACACCGGGGAGCTGTTTTTT
CDR3: CASSFDRANTGELFF

V: TRBV18
J: TRBJ1-5
length: 15
D: .
size: .
DNA: TGTGCCAGCTCACCCGGCTGGGAAGGGGTTCAGCCCCAGCATTTT
CDR3: CASSPGWEGVQPQHF

V: TRBV5-4
J: TRBJ2-1
length: 14
D: TRBD2
size: .
DNA: TGTGCCAGCAGCTCGGGGACTAGCGGCAATGAGCAGTTCTTC
CDR3: CASSSGTSGNEQFF

V: TRBV7-2
J: TRBJ2-5
length: 15
D: .
size: .
DNA: TGTGCCAGCAGGCCCCCGGGCCTGAGGGGAGAGACCCAGTACTTC
CDR3: CASRPPGLRGETQYF

V: TRBV5-1
J: TRBJ1-4
length: 13
D: .
size: .
DNA: TGCGCCAGCAGCTTGGTGCCGAATGAAAAACTGTTTTTT
CDR3: CASSLVPNEKLFF

V: TRBV2
J: TRBJ2-5
length: 13
D: .
size: once
DNA: TGTGCCAGCAGCTTAATAGTTGGCGAGACCCAGTACTTC
CDR3: CASSLIVGETQYF